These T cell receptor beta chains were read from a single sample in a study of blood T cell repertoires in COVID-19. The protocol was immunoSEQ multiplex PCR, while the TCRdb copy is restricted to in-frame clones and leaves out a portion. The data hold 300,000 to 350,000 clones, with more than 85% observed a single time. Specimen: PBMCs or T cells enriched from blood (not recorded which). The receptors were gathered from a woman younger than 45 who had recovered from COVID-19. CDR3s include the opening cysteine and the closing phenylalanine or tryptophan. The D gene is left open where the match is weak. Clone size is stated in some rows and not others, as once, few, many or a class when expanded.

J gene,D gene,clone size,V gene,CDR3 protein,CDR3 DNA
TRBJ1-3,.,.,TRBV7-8,CASSLGREGGGGNTIYF,TGTGCCAGCAGCTTGGGCAGGGAGGGGGGCGGTGGAAACACCATATATTTT
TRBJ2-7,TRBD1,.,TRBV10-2,CASTGTGGHEQYF,TGCGCCAGCACCGGGACAGGGGGCCACGAGCAGTACTTC
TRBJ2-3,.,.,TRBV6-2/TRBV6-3,CASSLDFSSTDTQYF,TGTGCCAGCAGCCTGGACTTCTCTAGCACAGATACGCAGTATTTT
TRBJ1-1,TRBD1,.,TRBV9,CASRSTGQSNTEAFF,TGTGCCAGCAGATCTACGGGACAGTCGAACACTGAAGCTTTCTTT
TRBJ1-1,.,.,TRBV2,CASSEEGGTPEAFF,TGTGCCAGCAGTGAAGAGGGGGGGACCCCTGAAGCTTTCTTT
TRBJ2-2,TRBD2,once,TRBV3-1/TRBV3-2,CASSPERDYGRNTGELFF,TGTGCCAGCAGCCCTGAGCGGGATTATGGTCGGAACACCGGGGAGCTGTTTTTT
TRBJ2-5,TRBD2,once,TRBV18,CASSRLAGEETQYF,TGTGCCAGCTCACGACTAGCGGGGGAAGAGACCCAGTACTTC
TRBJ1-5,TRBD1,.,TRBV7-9,CASSANRGPQHF,TGTGCCAGCAGCGCAAACAGGGGCCCACAGCATTTT
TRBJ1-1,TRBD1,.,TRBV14,CASSTLDRGDTEAFF,TGTGCCAGCAGCACTTTGGACAGGGGAGACACTGAAGCTTTCTTT
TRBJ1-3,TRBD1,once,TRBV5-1,CASSSNYRGSSGNTIYF,TGCGCCAGCAGCTCTAATTACAGGGGAAGCTCTGGAAACACCATATATTTT
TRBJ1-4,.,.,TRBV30,CAWNHPWRADEKLFF,TGTGCCTGGAACCACCCGTGGAGGGCTGACGAAAAACTGTTTTTT
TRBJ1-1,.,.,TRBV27,CASSLAGLTEAFF,TGTGCCAGCAGTTTGGCAGGCCTCACTGAAGCTTTCTTT
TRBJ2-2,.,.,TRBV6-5,CASSPRENTGELFF,TGTGCCAGCAGTCCCAGGGAGAACACCGGGGAGCTGTTTTTT
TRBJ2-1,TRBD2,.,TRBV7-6,CASSLETGLADNEQFF,TGTGCCAGCAGCTTAGAAACGGGACTAGCGGATAATGAGCAGTTCTTC
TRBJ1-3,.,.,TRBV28,CASSLAGALKTNTIYF,TGTGCCAGCAGTTTGGCGGGGGCCCTCAAAACAAACACCATATATTTT
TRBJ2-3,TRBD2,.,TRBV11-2,CASSLSAGGPGDTQYF,TGTGCCAGCAGCTTAAGTGCGGGGGGGCCTGGAGATACGCAGTATTTT
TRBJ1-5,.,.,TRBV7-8,CASSLPLQPQHF,TGTGCCAGCAGCTTACCCCTTCAGCCCCAGCATTTT
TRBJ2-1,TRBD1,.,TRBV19,CASSSTRGQVTGRGEQFF,TGTGCCAGTAGTTCCACCCGGGGACAGGTAACCGGTAGAGGTGAGCAGTTCTTC
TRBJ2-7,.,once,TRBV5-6,CASGAQGVDEQYF,TGTGCCAGCGGGGCCCAGGGTGTGGACGAGCAGTACTTC
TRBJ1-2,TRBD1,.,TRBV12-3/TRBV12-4,CASSLGQIPGYTF,TGTGCCAGCAGCCTGGGACAGATCCCTGGCTACACCTTC
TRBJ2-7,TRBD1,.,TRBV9,CASSLGQGSYEQYF,TGTGCCAGCAGCCTGGGACAGGGGTCCTACGAGCAGTACTTC
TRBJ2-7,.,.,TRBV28,CASSLGGTGYEQYF,TGTGCCAGCAGTCTCGGCGGGACGGGCTACGAGCAGTACTTC
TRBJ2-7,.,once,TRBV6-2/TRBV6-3,CASSYSYINYEQYF,TGTGCCAGCAGTTACTCGTACATAAACTACGAGCAGTACTTC
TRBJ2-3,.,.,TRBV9,CASSAGQSTDTQYF,TGTGCCAGCAGCGCCGGACAGTCGACAGATACGCAGTATTTT
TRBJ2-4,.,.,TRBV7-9,CASSMGGVTGLAKNIQYF,TGTGCCAGCAGCATGGGCGGGGTAACGGGACTAGCCAAAAACATTCAGTACTTC
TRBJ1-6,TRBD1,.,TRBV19,CASSLDRGANLPLHF,TGTGCCAGTAGTTTGGACAGGGGGGCAAATTTACCCCTCCACTTT
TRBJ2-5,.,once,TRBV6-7,CASSYSPRRQETQYF,TGTGCCAGCAGTTACTCGCCACGGAGGCAAGAGACCCAGTACTTC
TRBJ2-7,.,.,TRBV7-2,CASSSSSNRDLYEQYF,TGTGCCAGCAGCTCCTCGTCGAACAGGGACCTCTACGAGCAGTACTTC
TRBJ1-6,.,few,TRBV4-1,CASSHRGGSPLHF,TGCGCCAGCAGCCATCGGGGTGGTTCACCCCTCCACTTT
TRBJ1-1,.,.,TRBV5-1,CASSPRWQKNTEAFF,TGCGCCAGCAGCCCGCGGTGGCAGAAGAACACTGAAGCTTTCTTT
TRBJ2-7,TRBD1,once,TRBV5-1,CASSPDRGSYEQYF,TGCGCCAGCAGCCCTGACAGGGGCTCCTACGAGCAGTACTTC
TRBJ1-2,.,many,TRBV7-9,CASSAAGLRSGYTF,TGTGCCAGCAGCGCAGCCGGACTAAGGAGTGGCTACACCTTC
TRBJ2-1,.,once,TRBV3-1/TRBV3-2,CASTPAGPYNEQFF,TGTGCCAGCACCCCAGCGGGCCCCTACAATGAGCAGTTCTTC
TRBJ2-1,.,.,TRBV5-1,CASSLATPSSYNEQFF,TGCGCCAGCAGCTTGGCTACTCCGAGCTCCTACAATGAGCAGTTCTTC
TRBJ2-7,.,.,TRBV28,CASSFRVYEQYF,TGTGCCAGCAGTTTCAGGGTTTACGAGCAGTACTTC
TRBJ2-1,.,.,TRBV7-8,CASSPDNEQFF,TGTGCCAGCAGCCCCGACAATGAGCAGTTCTTC
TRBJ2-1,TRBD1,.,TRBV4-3,CASSQDRDRVNEQFF,TGCGCCAGCAGCCAGGACAGGGATCGTGTCAATGAGCAGTTCTTC
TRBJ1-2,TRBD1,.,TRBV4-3,CASSQTGGASVSYTF,TGCGCCAGCAGCCAGACAGGGGGCGCCTCCGTAAGCTACACCTTC
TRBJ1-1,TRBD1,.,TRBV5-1,CASRAPGQGDRTWNTEAFF,TGCGCCAGCAGGGCACCGGGACAGGGGGACCGGACCTGGAACACTGAAGCTTTCTTT
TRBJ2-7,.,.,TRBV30,CAWSAGQHYEQYF,TGTGCCTGGAGTGCCGGACAGCACTACGAGCAGTACTTC
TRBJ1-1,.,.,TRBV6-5,CASSSIGGGGNTEAFF,TGTGCCAGCAGTTCCATCGGAGGGGGGGGGAACACTGAAGCTTTCTTT
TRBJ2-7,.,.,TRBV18,CASSPPREPYEQYF,TGTGCCAGCTCACCACCCAGGGAACCCTACGAGCAGTACTTC
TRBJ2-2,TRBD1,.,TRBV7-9,CASSRTGGNTGELFF,TGTGCCAGCAGCCGGACAGGTGGAAACACCGGGGAGCTGTTTTTT
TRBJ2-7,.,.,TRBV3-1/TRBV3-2,CASSRTTDEQYF,TGTGCCAGCAGCCGAACGACAGACGAGCAGTACTTC
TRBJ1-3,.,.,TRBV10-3,CAIRAFYRDSGNTIYF,TGTGCCATCAGAGCCTTCTACAGGGACTCTGGAAACACCATATATTTT
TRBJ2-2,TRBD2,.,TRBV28,CASSLRLAGNHNGELFF,TGTGCCAGCAGTTTAAGGCTAGCGGGGAACCATAACGGGGAGCTGTTTTTT
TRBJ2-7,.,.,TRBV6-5,CASSYSRSYEQYF,TGTGCCAGCAGTTACTCGAGGTCGTACGAGCAGTACTTC
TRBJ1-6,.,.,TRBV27,CASSLGGASYNSPLHF,TGTGCCAGCAGTTTAGGAGGGGCGTCCTATAATTCACCCCTCCACTTT
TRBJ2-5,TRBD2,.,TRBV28,CASSRAGLRGETQYF,TGTGCCAGCAGCAGAGCGGGGCTCCGCGGGGAGACCCAGTACTTC
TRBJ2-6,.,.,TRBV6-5,CASSRGANVLTF,TGTGCCAGCAGTCGTGGGGCCAACGTCCTGACTTTC
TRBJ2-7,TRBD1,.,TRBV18,CASSPGQLSYEQYF,TGTGCCAGCTCACCGGGACAGCTCTCCTACGAGCAGTACTTC
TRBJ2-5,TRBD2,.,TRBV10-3,CAISETSGGAGETQYF,TGTGCCATCAGTGAGACTAGCGGGGGGGCCGGTGAGACCCAGTACTTC